This TCR beta chain comes out of a study of shared clonotypes between healthy human individuals. Germline V CDR1 and CDR2: SGHTA, FQGNSA. Trimming removed 7 bases from V and 12 bases from J; junction bases left unmatched: 15. The CDR3 covers 15 residues. This table comes from immunoSEQ multiplex PCR, and its TCRdb copy is limited to in-frame clones, with some not included. The sample shows roughly 1.5 million clones, approximately 98% of them seen only once. The rearrangement uses TRBV7-2 and TRBJ2-1; TRBD1 agrees at 10 bases. Sequenced: naive CD4+ T cells sorted from blood. Regarding subset: CD45RA+ positively selected. The sequence was collected from a man between 25 and 39 years old in good health. Here the CDR3 reads CASTPRGTGEQLQFF. CDR3 DNA sequence: TGTGCCAGCACCCCACGGGGGACAGGGGAACAGCTGCAGTTCTTC.